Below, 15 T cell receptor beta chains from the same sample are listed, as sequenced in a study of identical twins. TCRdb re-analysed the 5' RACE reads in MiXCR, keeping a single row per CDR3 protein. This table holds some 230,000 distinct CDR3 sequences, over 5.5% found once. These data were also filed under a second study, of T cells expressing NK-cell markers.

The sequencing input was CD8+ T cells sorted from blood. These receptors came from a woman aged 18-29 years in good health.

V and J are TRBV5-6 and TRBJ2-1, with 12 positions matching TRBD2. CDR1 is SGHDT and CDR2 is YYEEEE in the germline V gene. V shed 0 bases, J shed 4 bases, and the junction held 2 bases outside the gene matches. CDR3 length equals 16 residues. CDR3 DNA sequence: TGTGCCAGCAGCTTGGGACTAGCGGGAGAGTACAATGAGCAGTTCTTC. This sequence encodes CASSLGLAGEYNEQFF.

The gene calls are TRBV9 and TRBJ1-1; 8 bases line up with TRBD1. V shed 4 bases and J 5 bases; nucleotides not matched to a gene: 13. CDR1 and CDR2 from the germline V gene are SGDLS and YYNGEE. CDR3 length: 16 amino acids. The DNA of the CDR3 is TGTGCCAGCAGCCCACCTCCGGTCAGGGGGCGGACTGAAGCTTTCTTT. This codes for CASSPPPVRGRTEAFF.

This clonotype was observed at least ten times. The CDR3 region has the DNA TGCAGCGTTGACCGGCAGGGAAGCACAGATACGCAGTATTTT. This encodes CSVDRQGSTDTQYF. V is TRBV29-1 and J is TRBJ2-3; maybe TRBD1 (5 bases). The CDR3 runs to 14 residues. V lost 3 bases and J lost 0, with 10 bases in between. Germline CDR1 SQVTM, CDR2 ANQGSEA.

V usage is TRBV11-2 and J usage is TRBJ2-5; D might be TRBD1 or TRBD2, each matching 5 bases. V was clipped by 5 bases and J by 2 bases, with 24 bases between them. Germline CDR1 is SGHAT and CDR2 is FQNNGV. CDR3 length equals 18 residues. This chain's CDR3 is CASSLVPGPLLTQETQYF. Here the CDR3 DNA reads TGTGCCAGCAGCCTAGTTCCGGGACCACTCTTAACACAAGAGACCCAGTACTTC.

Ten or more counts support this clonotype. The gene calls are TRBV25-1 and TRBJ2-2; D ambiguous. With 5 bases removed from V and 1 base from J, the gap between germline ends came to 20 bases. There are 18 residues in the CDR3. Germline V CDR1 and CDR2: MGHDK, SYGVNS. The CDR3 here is CASSYRIQRPQNTGELFF. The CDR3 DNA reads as TGTGCCAGCAGTTACCGAATCCAAAGACCACAGAACACCGGGGAGCTGTTTTTT.

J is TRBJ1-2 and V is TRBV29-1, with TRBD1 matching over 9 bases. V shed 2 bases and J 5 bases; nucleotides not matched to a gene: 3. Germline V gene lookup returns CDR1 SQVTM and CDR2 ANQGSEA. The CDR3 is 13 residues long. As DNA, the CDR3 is TGCAGCGTTGAAAGGGACAGGGCATATGGCTACACCTTC. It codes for CSVERDRAYGYTF. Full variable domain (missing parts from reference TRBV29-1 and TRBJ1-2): SAVISQKPSRDICQRGTSLTIQCQVDSQVTMMFWYRQQPGQSLTLIATANQGSEATYESGFVIDKFPISRPNLTFSTLTVSNMSPEDSSIYLCSVERDRAYGYTFGSGTRLTVV.

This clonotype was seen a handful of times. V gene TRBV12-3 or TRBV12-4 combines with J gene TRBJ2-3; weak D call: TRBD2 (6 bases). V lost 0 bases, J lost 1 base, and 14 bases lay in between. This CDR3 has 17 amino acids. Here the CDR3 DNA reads TGTGCCAGCAGTTTAGCGCGGGTTAGCGGCCGCACAGATACGCAGTATTTT. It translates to CASSLARVSGRTDTQYF.

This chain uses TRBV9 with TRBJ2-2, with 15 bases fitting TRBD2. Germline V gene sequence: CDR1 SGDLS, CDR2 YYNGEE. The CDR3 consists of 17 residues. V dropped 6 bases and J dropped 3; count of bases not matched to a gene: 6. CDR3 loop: CASTHGLAGGDTGELFF. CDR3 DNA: TGTGCCAGCACCCACGGACTAGCGGGAGGGGACACCGGGGAGCTGTTTTTT.

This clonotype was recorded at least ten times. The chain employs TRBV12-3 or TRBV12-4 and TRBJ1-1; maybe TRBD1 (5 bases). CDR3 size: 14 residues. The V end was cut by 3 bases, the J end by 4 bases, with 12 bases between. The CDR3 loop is CASSLGGTATEAFF. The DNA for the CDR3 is TGTGCCAGCAGTTTGGGTGGGACGGCCACTGAAGCTTTCTTT.

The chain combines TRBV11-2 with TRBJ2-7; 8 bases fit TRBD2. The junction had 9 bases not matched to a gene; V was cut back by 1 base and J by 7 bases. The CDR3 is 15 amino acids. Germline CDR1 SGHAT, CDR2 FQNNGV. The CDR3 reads CASSLGPAGVEEQYF. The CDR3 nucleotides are TGTGCCAGCAGCTTAGGGCCAGCGGGAGTCGAAGAGCAGTACTTC.

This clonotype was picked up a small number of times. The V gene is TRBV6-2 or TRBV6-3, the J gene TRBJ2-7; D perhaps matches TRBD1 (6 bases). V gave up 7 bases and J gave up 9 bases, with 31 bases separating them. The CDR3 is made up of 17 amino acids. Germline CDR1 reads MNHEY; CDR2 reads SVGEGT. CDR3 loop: CASKMIQGAGPLRGQYF. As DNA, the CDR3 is TGTGCCAGCAAAATGATACAGGGCGCCGGACCCTTACGAGGGCAGTACTTC.

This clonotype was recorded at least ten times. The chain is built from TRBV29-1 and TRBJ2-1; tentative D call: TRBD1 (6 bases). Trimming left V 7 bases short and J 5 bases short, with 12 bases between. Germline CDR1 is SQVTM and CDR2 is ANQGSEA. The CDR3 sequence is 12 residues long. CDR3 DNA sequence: TGCAGCGGTATTGGGGGCCACAATGAGCAGTTCTTC. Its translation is CSGIGGHNEQFF.

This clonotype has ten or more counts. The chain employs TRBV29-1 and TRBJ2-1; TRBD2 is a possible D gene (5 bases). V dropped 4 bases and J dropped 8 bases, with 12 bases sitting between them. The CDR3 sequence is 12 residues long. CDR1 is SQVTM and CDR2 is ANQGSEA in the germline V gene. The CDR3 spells CSVAEGGYEQFF. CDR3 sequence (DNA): TGCAGCGTTGCAGAGGGTGGCTATGAGCAGTTCTTC.

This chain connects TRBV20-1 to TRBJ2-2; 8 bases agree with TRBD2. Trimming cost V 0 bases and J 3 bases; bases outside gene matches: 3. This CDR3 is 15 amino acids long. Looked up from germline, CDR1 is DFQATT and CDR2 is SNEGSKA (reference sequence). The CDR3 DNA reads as TGCAGTGCTAGAGATATGACTAGCGACACCGGGGAGCTGTTTTTT. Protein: CSARDMTSDTGELFF.

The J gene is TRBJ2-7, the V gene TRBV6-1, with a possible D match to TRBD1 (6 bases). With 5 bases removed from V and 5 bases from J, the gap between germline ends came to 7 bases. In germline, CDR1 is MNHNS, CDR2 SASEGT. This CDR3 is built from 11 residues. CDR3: CASSNRDEQYF. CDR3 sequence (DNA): TGTGCCAGCAGTAACAGGGACGAGCAGTACTTC.